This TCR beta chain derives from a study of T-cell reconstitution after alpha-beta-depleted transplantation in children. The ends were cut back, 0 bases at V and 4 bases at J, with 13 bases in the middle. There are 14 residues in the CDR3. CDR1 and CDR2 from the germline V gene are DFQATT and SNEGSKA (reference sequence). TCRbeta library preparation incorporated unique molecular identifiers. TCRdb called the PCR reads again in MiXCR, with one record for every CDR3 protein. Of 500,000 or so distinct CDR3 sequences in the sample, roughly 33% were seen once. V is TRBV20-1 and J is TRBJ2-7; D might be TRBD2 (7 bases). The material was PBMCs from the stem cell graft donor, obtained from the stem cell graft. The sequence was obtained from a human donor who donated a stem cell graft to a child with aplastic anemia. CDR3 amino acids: CSARDRGGAYEQYF. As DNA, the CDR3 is TGCAGTGCTAGAGATAGAGGGGGGGCTTACGAGCAGTACTTC.